The 10 T cell receptor beta chains in this list originate from one sample, sequenced in a study of monozygotic twins with inflammatory bowel disease. TCRdb re-called the 5' RACE reads, yielding one record per CDR3 amino acid sequence without DNA. This repertoire includes more than 300,000 distinct CDR3 sequences. The material sequenced was blood. Receptors were obtained from a human donor with ulcerative colitis or Crohn's disease, or a healthy co-twin of an affected twin (not recorded which).

The V and J genes are TRBV7-3 and TRBJ1-5; TCRdb's assignment of TRBD1 cannot be checked, as there is no DNA. This CDR3 has 17 amino acids. Germline lookup yields CDR1 SGHTA and CDR2 FQGTGA. This chain's CDR3 is CASSPRQGSYHNQPQHF. Supplemented by reference TRBV7-3 and TRBJ1-5, the full variable domain reads GAGVSQTPSNKVTEKGKYVELRCDPISGHTALYWYRQSLGQGPEFLIYFQGTGAADDSGLPNDRFFAVRPEGSVSTLKIQRTERGDSAVYLCASSPRQGSYHNQPQHFGDGTRLSIL.

The rearrangement uses TRBV6-2 or TRBV6-3 and TRBJ2-1; TCRdb proposes TRBD2, but this gene call is untestable without DNA. This CDR3 is 16 amino acids long. Germline V gives CDR1 MNHEY, CDR2 SVGEGT. The CDR3 loop is CASRIGTSDHYNEQFF.

The chain employs TRBV5-1 and TRBJ2-7. The CDR3 spans 14 residues. Germline V gene lookup returns CDR1 SGHRS and CDR2 YFSETQ. CDR3 residues: CASSLAHNTYEQYF.

CDR3 loop: CASIRDMSGPYEQYF. This chain links TRBV28 with TRBJ2-7; TCRdb lists TRBD1, though no DNA is available to test this call. CDR1 MDHEN and CDR2 SYDVKM come from the germline V gene. The CDR3 is 15 amino acids.

This rearrangement joins TRBV5-1 to TRBJ2-1; TCRdb designates TRBD1, a call that cannot be tested without DNA. CDR1 is SGHRS and CDR2 is YFSETQ in the germline V gene. This CDR3 comprises 15 residues. Here the CDR3 reads CASSFAQGYYNEQFF.

The chain recombines TRBV27 with TRBJ1-5; no DNA is available, so the TRBD1 call from TCRdb remains unchecked. Germline assignment: CDR1 MNHEY and CDR2 SMNVEV (reference sequence). The CDR3 covers 16 residues. This CDR3 reads CASSPQGRSNNQPQHF.

This chain connects TRBV18 to TRBJ1-1; with no DNA, the TCRdb D assignment of TRBD1 cannot be verified. The CDR3 extends over 13 amino acids. Germline V gives CDR1 KGHSH, CDR2 LQKENI. CDR3 residues: CASWDTLNTEAFF.

The J gene is TRBJ2-3, the V gene TRBV27; no DNA is available, so the TRBD2 call from TCRdb remains unchecked. The germline V gene has CDR1 MNHEY and CDR2 SMNVEV (reference sequence). CDR3 size: 15 residues. The CDR3 loop is CASSSLAGETDTQYF.

The gene calls are TRBV7-2 and TRBJ2-7. Germline V gene sequence: CDR1 SGHTA, CDR2 FQGNSA. This CDR3 region has 15 residues. CDR3 residues: CASSSSYRGSYEQYF.

V usage is TRBV9 and J usage is TRBJ2-1. This CDR3 has 16 amino acids. CDR1 and CDR2 (germline): SGDLS, YYNGEE. This CDR3 is CASSPFMGSSYNEQFF.